This T cell receptor (beta chain) was identified in a study of T cell responses to AZD1222 COVID-19 vaccine. Study conclusions and caveats: Only a handful of people who got AZD1222 tested seropositive at baseline.

Profiling relied on immunoSEQ multiplex PCR, and the TCRdb table lists in-frame clones only, not all of them. This table has about 92,000 clones, around 89% appearing once. This clone was counted only a few times. The target antigen is unknown. CDR3 length equals 15 residues. Germline loops: CDR1 LNHNV, CDR2 YYDKDF (reference sequence). Trimming pared 0 bases from V and 7 bases from J, leaving 13 bases between. Sequences were derived from peripheral blood, sampled on day 0 of AZD1222 vaccination. The TCR originated in an adult in good health. The chain carries TRBV15 and TRBJ2-1, with D maybe TRBD1 (6 bases). CDR3 in DNA: TGTGCCACCAGCAGAGACCCAGGGACACCAAATGAGCAGTTCTTC. Translation gives CATSRDPGTPNEQFF.